This record looks at one T cell receptor beta chain sequence and its context. The table came from immunoSEQ multiplex PCR; TCRdb's copy has only in-frame clones and leaves some out. The table records roughly 61,000 clones, roughly nine tenths of them present only once. Germline loops: CDR1 MGHRA, CDR2 YSYEKL. The CDR3 sequence is 15 residues long. With 3 bases clipped from V and 5 bases from J, the junction kept 5 bases outside the gene matches. This sample stems from a study of T cell changes during pregnancy in multiple sclerosis. The TCR comes from a female donor in good health, enrolled as a control in a pregnancy study. The V call is TRBV4-1, the J call TRBJ2-1; 9 bases line up with TRBD2. Sequenced here: peripheral blood, sampled in the first trimester of pregnancy. CDR3 DNA sequence: TGCGCCAGCAGCCATCCTAGCGGGACAAACAATGAGCAGTTCTTC. Translating it yields CASSHPSGTNNEQFF.